A selection of T cell receptor beta chains follows, all from one sample in a study of blood T cell repertoires in COVID-19. Data came from immunoSEQ multiplex PCR; TCRdb stores just in-frame clones and leaves some out. This sample yields 390,000 or so clones, of which 75% to 90% are seen a single time; 5% to 5.5% belongs to the top ten. The material sequenced was PBMCs or T cells enriched from blood (not recorded which). The receptors shown here come from a woman aged 50 to 65 who had recovered from COVID-19. CDR3s include the opening cysteine and the closing phenylalanine or tryptophan. Fields, in order: J gene, V gene, CDR3 protein.

j_call: TRBJ2-6
v_call: TRBV9
cdr3_aa: CASSVAPLSGANVLTF

j_call: TRBJ2-1
v_call: TRBV29-1
cdr3_aa: CSVAVPGRDTLPYNEQFF

j_call: TRBJ2-7
v_call: TRBV2
cdr3_aa: CASRWTSGSYEQYF

j_call: TRBJ2-3
v_call: TRBV11-2
cdr3_aa: CASSRTGASSTDTQYF

j_call: TRBJ2-2
v_call: TRBV9
cdr3_aa: CASSGGRGFMDTGELFF

j_call: TRBJ1-5
v_call: TRBV18
cdr3_aa: CASSTGQQPQHF

j_call: TRBJ2-1
v_call: TRBV5-1
cdr3_aa: CASSLGAGAAGEQFF

j_call: TRBJ1-5
v_call: TRBV10-3
cdr3_aa: CAISDVDQPQHF

j_call: TRBJ2-7
v_call: TRBV7-2
cdr3_aa: CASSLLSSGRYF

j_call: TRBJ2-3
v_call: TRBV7-2
cdr3_aa: CASSLEPGLAGFTDTQYF

j_call: TRBJ1-3
v_call: TRBV3-1/TRBV3-2
cdr3_aa: CASSQVPNRGPGNTIYF

j_call: TRBJ1-2
v_call: TRBV7-3
cdr3_aa: CASSLSAGGETGYTF

j_call: TRBJ1-1
v_call: TRBV6-5
cdr3_aa: CASSPVPPSGTEAFF

j_call: TRBJ2-7
v_call: TRBV3-1/TRBV3-2
cdr3_aa: CASSQDFSQGGYEQYF

j_call: TRBJ2-6
v_call: TRBV5-1
cdr3_aa: CASSVQGVGANVLTF

j_call: TRBJ2-1
v_call: TRBV7-4
cdr3_aa: CASSFMDRDSYNEQFF

j_call: TRBJ2-2
v_call: TRBV7-8
cdr3_aa: CASSLAVRGTGELFF

j_call: TRBJ1-4
v_call: TRBV21-1
cdr3_aa: CASSKGVRGTNEKLFF

j_call: TRBJ2-7
v_call: TRBV6-6
cdr3_aa: CASSYSEAYEQYF

j_call: TRBJ1-2
v_call: TRBV7-2
cdr3_aa: CASSLGTAPTYGYTF

j_call: TRBJ1-2
v_call: TRBV25-1
cdr3_aa: CASSGIGTGDYGYTF

j_call: TRBJ2-5
v_call: TRBV5-1
cdr3_aa: CASSPAAQQETQYF

j_call: TRBJ2-1
v_call: TRBV7-9
cdr3_aa: CASSLVEGLVGGDNEQFF

j_call: TRBJ1-2
v_call: TRBV7-9
cdr3_aa: CASSLFGEGTGYGYTF

j_call: TRBJ2-2
v_call: TRBV2
cdr3_aa: CASKRDREYGELFF

j_call: TRBJ2-4
v_call: TRBV2
cdr3_aa: CASGDYNIQYF

j_call: TRBJ2-6
v_call: TRBV28
cdr3_aa: CASSLDIGVAGANVLTF

j_call: TRBJ2-7
v_call: TRBV4-1
cdr3_aa: CASSQVQGAGYEQYF

j_call: TRBJ1-2
v_call: TRBV27
cdr3_aa: CASRPGTGDLVGYTF

j_call: TRBJ1-2
v_call: TRBV6-2/TRBV6-3
cdr3_aa: CASRYGGGLYGYTF

j_call: TRBJ2-7
v_call: TRBV20-1
cdr3_aa: CSASQREFPYEQYF

j_call: TRBJ1-3
v_call: TRBV7-8
cdr3_aa: CASSGRRSGNTIYF

j_call: TRBJ1-5
v_call: TRBV30
cdr3_aa: CAWSAGQHHQPQHF

j_call: TRBJ1-5
v_call: TRBV30
cdr3_aa: CAWSVGSQGGQPQHF

j_call: TRBJ1-4
v_call: TRBV5-1
cdr3_aa: CASSLGGAGGGEKLFF

j_call: TRBJ2-3
v_call: TRBV25-1
cdr3_aa: CASSESPTSGSLDTQYF

j_call: TRBJ2-7
v_call: TRBV27
cdr3_aa: CASSLSETYEQYF

j_call: TRBJ1-2
v_call: TRBV7-8
cdr3_aa: CASSSTTDHYGYTF

j_call: TRBJ2-3
v_call: TRBV7-3
cdr3_aa: CASSLIAGEKRDTQYF

j_call: TRBJ1-4
v_call: TRBV30
cdr3_aa: CAWSITDWVELFF

j_call: TRBJ1-4
v_call: TRBV7-6
cdr3_aa: CASSPGTGVTNEKLFF

j_call: TRBJ1-2
v_call: TRBV11-2
cdr3_aa: CASSELYGYTF

j_call: TRBJ1-6
v_call: TRBV27
cdr3_aa: CASGSGWAPLHF

j_call: TRBJ2-1
v_call: TRBV11-2
cdr3_aa: CASSLTGRRNEQFF

j_call: TRBJ2-7
v_call: TRBV27
cdr3_aa: CASSLDGGNYEQYF

j_call: TRBJ1-3
v_call: TRBV6-5
cdr3_aa: CATEQGRNTIYF

j_call: TRBJ2-7
v_call: TRBV2
cdr3_aa: CASSVGHLTTSGEQYF

j_call: TRBJ1-5
v_call: TRBV19
cdr3_aa: CASSSGREVGNQPQHF

j_call: TRBJ2-2
v_call: TRBV5-4
cdr3_aa: CASSSNKGANTGELFF

j_call: TRBJ2-2
v_call: TRBV6-6
cdr3_aa: CASSPIRGRGGNTGELFF

j_call: TRBJ1-1
v_call: TRBV7-8
cdr3_aa: CASSLARSGNTEAFF

j_call: TRBJ2-7
v_call: TRBV19
cdr3_aa: CASRGVAGEQYF

j_call: TRBJ2-1
v_call: TRBV3-1/TRBV3-2
cdr3_aa: CASSHGNRDRGLEEQFF

j_call: TRBJ1-2
v_call: TRBV5-1
cdr3_aa: CASSLGQGEDGYTF

j_call: TRBJ1-3
v_call: TRBV7-2
cdr3_aa: CASSLISGAGNTIYF